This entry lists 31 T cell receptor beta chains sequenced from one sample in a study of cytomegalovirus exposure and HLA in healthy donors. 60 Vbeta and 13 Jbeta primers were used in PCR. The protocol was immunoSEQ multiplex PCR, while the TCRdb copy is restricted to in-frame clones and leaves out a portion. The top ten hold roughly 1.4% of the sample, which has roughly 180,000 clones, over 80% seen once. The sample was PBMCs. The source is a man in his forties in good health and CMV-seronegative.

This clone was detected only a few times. CDR3 amino acids: CASSPGILAGTYNEQFF. CDR3 in DNA: TGCGCCAGCAGCCCTGGGATCCTAGCGGGCACCTACAATGAGCAGTTCTTC. The V call is TRBV5-1, the J call TRBJ2-1, with 8 nucleotides matching TRBD2. The CDR3 length is 17 residues. V was pared by 4 bases and J by 2 bases, with 11 bases of the junction left unmatched. The germline CDR1 and CDR2 sequences are SGHRS and YFSETQ.

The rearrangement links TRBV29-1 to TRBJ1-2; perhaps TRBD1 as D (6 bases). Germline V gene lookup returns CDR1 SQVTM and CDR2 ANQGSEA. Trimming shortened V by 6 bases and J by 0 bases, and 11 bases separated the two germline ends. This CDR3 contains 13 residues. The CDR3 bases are TGCAGCGTGGCGGACAGCCCTAACTATGGCTACACCTTC. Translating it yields CSVADSPNYGYTF.

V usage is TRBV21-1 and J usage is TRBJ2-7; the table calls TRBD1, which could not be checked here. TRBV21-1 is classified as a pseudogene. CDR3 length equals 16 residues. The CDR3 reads CASSSQERLQGCEQYF. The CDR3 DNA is TGTGCCAGCAGTTCTCAAGAACGACTCCAGGGTTGCGAGCAGTACTTC.

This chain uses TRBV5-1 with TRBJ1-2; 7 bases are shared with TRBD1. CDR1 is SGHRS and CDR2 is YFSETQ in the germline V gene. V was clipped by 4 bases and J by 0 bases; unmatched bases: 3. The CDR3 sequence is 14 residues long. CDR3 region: CASSPGTANYGYTF. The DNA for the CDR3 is TGCGCCAGCAGCCCGGGGACAGCTAACTATGGCTACACCTTC.

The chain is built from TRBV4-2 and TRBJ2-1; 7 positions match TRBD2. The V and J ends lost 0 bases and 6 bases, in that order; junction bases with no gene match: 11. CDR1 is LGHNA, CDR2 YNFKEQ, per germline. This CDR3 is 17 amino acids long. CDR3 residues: CASSQDRGAGWSNEQFF. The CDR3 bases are TGTGCCAGCAGCCAAGATAGGGGAGCGGGGTGGAGCAATGAGCAGTTCTTC.

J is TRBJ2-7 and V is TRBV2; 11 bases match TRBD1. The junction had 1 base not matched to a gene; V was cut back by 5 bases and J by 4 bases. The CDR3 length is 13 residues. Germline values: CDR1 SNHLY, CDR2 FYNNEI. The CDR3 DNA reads TGTGCCAGCAGTAGGGACAGGGGGTACGAGCAGTACTTC. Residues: CASSRDRGYEQYF.

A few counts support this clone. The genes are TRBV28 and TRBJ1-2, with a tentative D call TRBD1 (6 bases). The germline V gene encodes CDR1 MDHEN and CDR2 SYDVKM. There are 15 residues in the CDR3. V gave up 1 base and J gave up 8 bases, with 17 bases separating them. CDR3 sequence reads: CASSLSGDHLTGYTF. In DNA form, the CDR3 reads TGTGCCAGCAGTTTATCAGGGGACCACCTGACAGGCTACACCTTC.

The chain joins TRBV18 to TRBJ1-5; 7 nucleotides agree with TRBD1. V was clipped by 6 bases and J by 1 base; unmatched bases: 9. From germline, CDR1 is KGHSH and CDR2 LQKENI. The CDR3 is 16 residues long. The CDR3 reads CASSRTRGQSNQPQHF. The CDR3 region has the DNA TGTGCCAGCTCCCGGACGCGGGGACAGAGCAATCAGCCCCAGCATTTT. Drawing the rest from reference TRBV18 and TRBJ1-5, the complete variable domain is NAGVMQNPRHLVRRRGQEARLRCSPMKGHSHVYWYRQLPEEGLKFMVYLQKENIIDESGMPKERFSAEFPKEGPSILRIQQVVRGDSAAYFCASSRTRGQSNQPQHFGDGTRLSIL.

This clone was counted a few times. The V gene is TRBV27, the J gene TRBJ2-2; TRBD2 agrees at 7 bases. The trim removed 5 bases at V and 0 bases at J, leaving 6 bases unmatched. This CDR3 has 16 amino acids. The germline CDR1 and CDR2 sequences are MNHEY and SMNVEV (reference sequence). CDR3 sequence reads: CASSLRLATNTGELFF. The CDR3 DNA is TGTGCCAGCAGTCTCCGACTAGCAACGAACACCGGGGAGCTGTTTTTT.

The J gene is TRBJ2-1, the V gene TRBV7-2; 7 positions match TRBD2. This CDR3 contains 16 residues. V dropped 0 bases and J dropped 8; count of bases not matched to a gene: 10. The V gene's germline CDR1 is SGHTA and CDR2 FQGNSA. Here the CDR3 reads CASSLAQSSGGDEQFF. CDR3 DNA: TGTGCCAGCAGCTTAGCGCAGTCTAGCGGAGGCGATGAGCAGTTCTTC.

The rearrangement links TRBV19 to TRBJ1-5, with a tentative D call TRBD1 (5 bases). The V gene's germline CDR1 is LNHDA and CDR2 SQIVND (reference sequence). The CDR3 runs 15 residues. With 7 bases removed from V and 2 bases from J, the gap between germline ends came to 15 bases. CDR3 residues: CASTLTGGGNQPQHF. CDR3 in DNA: TGTGCCAGTACTCTTACCGGGGGGGGCAATCAGCCCCAGCATTTT.

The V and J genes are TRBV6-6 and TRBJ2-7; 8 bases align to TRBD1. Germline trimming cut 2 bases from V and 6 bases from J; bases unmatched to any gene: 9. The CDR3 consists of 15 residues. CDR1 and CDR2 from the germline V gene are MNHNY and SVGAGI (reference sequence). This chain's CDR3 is CASSYARQGPFEQYF. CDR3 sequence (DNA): TGTGCCAGCAGTTACGCGAGACAGGGGCCCTTCGAGCAGTACTTC.

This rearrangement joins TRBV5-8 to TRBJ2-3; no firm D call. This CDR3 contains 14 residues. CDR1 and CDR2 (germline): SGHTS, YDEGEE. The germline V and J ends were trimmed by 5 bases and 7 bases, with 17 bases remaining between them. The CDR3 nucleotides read TGTGCCAGCAGAACTGTCGACATTAAGAATACGCAGTATTTT. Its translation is CASRTVDIKNTQYF.

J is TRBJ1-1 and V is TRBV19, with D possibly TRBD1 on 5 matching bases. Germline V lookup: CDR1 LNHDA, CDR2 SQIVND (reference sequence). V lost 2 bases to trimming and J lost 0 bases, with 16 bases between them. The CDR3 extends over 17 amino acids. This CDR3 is CASSISGTQRVNTEAFF. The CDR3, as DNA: TGTGCCAGTAGTATAAGCGGGACGCAAAGGGTGAACACTGAAGCTTTCTTT. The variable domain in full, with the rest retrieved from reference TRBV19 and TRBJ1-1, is DGGITQSPKYLFRKEGQNVTLSCEQNLNHDAMYWYRQDPGQGLRLIYYSQIVNDFQKGDIAEGYSVSREKKESFPLTVTSAQKNPTAFYLCASSISGTQRVNTEAFFGQGTRLTVV.

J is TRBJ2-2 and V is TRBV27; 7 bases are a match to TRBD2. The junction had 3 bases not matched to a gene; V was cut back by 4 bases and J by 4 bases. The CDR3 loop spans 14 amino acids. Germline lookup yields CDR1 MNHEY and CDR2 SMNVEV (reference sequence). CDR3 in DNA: TGTGCCAGCAGTTCGGGGGGATCCACCGGGGAGCTGTTTTTT. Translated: CASSSGGSTGELFF.

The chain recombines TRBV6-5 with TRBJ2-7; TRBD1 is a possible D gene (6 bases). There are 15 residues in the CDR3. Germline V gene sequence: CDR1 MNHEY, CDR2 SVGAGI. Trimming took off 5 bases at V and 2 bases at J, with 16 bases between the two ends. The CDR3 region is CASSRRADRTYEQYF. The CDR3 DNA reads TGTGCCAGCAGTCGCCGGGCCGACAGGACCTACGAGCAGTACTTC.

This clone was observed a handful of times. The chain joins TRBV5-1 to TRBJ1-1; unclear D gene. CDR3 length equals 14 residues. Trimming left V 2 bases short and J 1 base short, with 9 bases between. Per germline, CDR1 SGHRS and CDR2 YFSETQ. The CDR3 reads CASSLAGQNTEAFF. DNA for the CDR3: TGCGCCAGCAGCTTAGCTGGGCAGAACACTGAAGCTTTCTTT.

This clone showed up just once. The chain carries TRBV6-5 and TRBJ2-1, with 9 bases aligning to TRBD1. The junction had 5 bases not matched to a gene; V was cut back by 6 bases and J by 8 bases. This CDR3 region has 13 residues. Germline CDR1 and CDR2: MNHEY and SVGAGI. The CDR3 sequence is CASRDRGGDEQFF. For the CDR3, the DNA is TGTGCCAGCAGGGACAGGGGAGGGGATGAGCAGTTCTTC.

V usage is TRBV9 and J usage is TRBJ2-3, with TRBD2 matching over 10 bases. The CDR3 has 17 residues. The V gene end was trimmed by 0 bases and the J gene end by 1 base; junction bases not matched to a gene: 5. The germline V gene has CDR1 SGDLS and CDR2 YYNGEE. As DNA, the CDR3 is TGTGCCAGCAGCGTAGAGGCGCTAGCGGGGGGCACAGATACGCAGTATTTT. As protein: CASSVEALAGGTDTQYF.

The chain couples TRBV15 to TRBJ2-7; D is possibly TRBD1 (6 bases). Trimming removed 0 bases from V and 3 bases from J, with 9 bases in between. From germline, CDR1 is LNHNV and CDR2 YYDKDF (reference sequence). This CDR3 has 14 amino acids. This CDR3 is CATSRDRGNYEQYF. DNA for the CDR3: TGTGCCACCAGCAGAGACAGGGGCAACTACGAGCAGTACTTC.

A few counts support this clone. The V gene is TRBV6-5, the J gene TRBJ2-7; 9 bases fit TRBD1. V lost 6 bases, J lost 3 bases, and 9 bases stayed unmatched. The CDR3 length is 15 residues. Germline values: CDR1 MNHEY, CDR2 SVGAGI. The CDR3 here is CASRRGQGEGYEQYF. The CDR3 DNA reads TGTGCCAGCAGGCGGGGACAGGGTGAGGGCTACGAGCAGTACTTC.

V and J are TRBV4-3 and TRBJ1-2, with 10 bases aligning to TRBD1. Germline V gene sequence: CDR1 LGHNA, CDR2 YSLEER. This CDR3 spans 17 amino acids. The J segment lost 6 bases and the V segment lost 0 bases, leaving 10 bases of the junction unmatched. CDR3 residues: CASSQDRLGQGYDGYTF. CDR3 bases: TGCGCCAGCAGCCAAGATCGGTTGGGACAGGGGTATGATGGCTACACCTTC.

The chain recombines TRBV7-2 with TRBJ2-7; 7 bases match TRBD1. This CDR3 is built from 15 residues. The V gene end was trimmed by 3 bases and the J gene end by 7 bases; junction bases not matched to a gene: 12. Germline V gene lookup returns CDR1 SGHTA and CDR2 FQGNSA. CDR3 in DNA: TGTGCCAGCAGCTTTTACGGGACAGCCGAAGGGGAGCAGTACTTC. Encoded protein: CASSFYGTAEGEQYF.

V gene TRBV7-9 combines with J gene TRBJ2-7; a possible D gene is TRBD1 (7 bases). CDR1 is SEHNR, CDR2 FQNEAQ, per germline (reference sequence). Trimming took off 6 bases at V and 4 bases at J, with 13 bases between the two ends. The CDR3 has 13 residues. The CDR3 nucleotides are TGTGCCAGCAGAAGACAGGGACTTTACGAGCAGTACTTC. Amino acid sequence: CASRRQGLYEQYF. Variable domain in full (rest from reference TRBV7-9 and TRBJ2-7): DTGVSQNPRHKITKRGQNVTFRCDPISEHNRLYWYRQTLGQGPEFLTYFQNEAQLEKSRLLSDRFSAERPKGSFSTLEIQRTEQGDSAMYLCASRRQGLYEQYFGPGTRLTVT.

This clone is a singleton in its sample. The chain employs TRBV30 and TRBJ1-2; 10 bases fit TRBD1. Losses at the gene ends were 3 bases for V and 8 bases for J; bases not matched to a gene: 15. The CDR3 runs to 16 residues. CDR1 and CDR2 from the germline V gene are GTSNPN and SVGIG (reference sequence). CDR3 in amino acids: CAWRLSGQGRLGGYTF. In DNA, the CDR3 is TGTGCCTGGAGGCTCTCGGGACAGGGGAGATTGGGCGGCTACACCTTC. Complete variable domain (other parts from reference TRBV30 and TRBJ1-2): SQTIHQWPATLVQPVGSPLSLECTVEGTSNPNLYWYRQAAGRGLQLLFYSVGIGQISSEVPQNLSASRPQDRQFILSSKKLLLSDSGFYLCAWRLSGQGRLGGYTFGSGTRLTVV.

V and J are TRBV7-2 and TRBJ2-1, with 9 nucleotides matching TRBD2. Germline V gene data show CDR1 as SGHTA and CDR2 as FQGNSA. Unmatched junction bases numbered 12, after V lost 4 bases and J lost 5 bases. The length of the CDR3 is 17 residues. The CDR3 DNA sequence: TGTGCCAGCAGCTCGACCGTTAGCGGGGGCCTGGACAATGAGCAGTTCTTC. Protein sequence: CASSSTVSGGLDNEQFF. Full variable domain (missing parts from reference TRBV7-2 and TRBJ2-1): GAGVSQSPSNKVTEKGKDVELRCDPISGHTALYWYRQSLGQGLEFLIYFQGNSAPDKSGLPSDRFSAERTGGSVSTLTIQRTQQEDSAVYLCASSSTVSGGLDNEQFFGPGTRLTVL.

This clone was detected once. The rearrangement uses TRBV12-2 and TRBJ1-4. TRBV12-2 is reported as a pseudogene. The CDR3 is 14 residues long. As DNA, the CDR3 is TGTGCAAGTCGCCCAGCGGGGGGCAGTGAAAAACTGTTTTTT. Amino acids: CASRPAGGSEKLFF.

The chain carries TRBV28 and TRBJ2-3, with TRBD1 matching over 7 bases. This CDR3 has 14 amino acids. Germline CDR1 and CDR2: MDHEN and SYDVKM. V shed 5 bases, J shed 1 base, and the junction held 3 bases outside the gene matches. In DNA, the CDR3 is TGTGCCAGCAGTCCCGACAGGGGCACAGATACGCAGTATTTT. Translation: CASSPDRGTDTQYF. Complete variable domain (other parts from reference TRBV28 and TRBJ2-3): DVKVTQSSRYLVKRTGEKVFLECVQDMDHENMFWYRQDPGLGLRLIYFSYDVKMKEKGDIPEGYSVSREKKERFSLILESASTNQTSMYLCASSPDRGTDTQYFGPGTRLTVL.

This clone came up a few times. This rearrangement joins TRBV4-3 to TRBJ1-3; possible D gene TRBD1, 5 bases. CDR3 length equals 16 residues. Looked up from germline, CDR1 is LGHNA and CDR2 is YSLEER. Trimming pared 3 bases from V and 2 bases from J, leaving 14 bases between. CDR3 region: CASSHPGGVAGNTIYF. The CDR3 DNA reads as TGCGCCAGCAGCCATCCGGGGGGAGTCGCTGGAAACACCATATATTTT.

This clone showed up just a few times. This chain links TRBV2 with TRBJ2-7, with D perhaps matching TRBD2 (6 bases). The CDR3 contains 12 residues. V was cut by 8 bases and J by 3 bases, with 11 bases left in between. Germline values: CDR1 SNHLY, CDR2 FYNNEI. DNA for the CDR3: TGTGCCAGCGGAGGAGGGATCTACGAGCAGTACTTC. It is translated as CASGGGIYEQYF.

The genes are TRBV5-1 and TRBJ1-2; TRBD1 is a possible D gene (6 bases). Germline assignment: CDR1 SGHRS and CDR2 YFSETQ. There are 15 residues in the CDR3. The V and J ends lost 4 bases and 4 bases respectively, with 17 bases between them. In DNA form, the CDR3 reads TGCGCCAGCAGCGCCCGGGGGGGGGCTAGCTATGGCTACACCTTC. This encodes CASSARGGASYGYTF.